The 13 T cell receptor beta chains listed next were all sequenced from one sample in a study of T cells in Graves' hyperthyroidism and ophthalmopathy. TCR beta CDR3 regions were amplified from RNA. First-round RT-PCR of the TCR CDR3 relied on the HTBI primer set. From the multiplex PCR reads, TCRdb called clonotypes with MiXCR, one entry per CDR3 protein. The data show over 350,000 distinct CDR3 sequences, with roughly 18% seen just once and about 38% held by the top ten. Sample: blood. The receptors come from a man younger than 35 with Graves' ophthalmopathy.

Only a few counts were recorded for this clonotype. A much larger clone differs by one base, so this may be a read error. The rearrangement uses TRBV6-1 and TRBJ1-2; no definite D call. Germline V gene data show CDR1 as MNHNS and CDR2 as SASEGT. The CDR3 sequence is 15 residues long. The chain's CDR3 is CAGSEAPAGQYGYTF. The CDR3 nucleotides read TGTGCCGGCAGTGAAGCCCCGGCAGGCCAGTATGGCTACACCTTC.

There are many counts of this clonotype. The chain couples TRBV12-3 or TRBV12-4 to TRBJ2-7; D is undetermined. This CDR3 has 16 residues. With 2 bases removed from V and 0 bases from J, the gap between germline ends came to 14 bases. CDR3 sequence: CASSLISPRSSYEQYF. The CDR3 DNA sequence: TGTGCCAGCAGTTTAATTTCTCCCCGTAGCTCCTACGAGCAGTACTTC.

The rearrangement joins TRBV6-1 to TRBJ1-5, with D possibly TRBD1 on 5 matching bases. Trimming cost V 10 bases and J 7 bases, with 11 bases left between them. The length of the CDR3 is 11 residues. CDR1 and CDR2 (germline): MNHNS, SASEGT. DNA for the CDR3: TGTGCCACTACAGAGGGGCAGCCCCAGCATTTT. Amino acid sequence: CATTEGQPQHF.

There are a few counts of this clonotype. The V gene is TRBV24-1, the J gene TRBJ2-1, with 7 nucleotides matching TRBD1. The germline gives CDR1 KGHDR, CDR2 SFDVKD. This CDR3 is built from 16 residues. V lost 4 bases to trimming and J lost 13 bases; unmatched junction nucleotides: 18. The CDR3 coding sequence is TGTGCCACCAGTGAATCAGGGGGAGAGTGGTCGAGGAAACAGTTCTTC. Protein: CATSESGGEWSRKQFF.

This clonotype was seen a handful of times. V and J are TRBV4-1 and TRBJ2-5; 7 nucleotides line up with TRBD1. Trimming cost V 6 bases and J 4 bases; bases outside gene matches: 2. From germline, CDR1 is MGHRA and CDR2 YSYEKL. The CDR3 runs 12 residues. The CDR3 nucleotides read TGCGCCAGCAGAAGACAGGGAGAGACCCAGTACTTC. This sequence encodes CASRRQGETQYF.

The table lists this clonotype with many counts. The chain recombines TRBV3-1 with TRBJ1-1; D unresolved. Germline CDR1 is LGHDT and CDR2 is YNNKEL (reference sequence). Trimming removed 1 base from V and 1 base from J, with 10 bases in between. The CDR3 extends over 15 amino acids. The CDR3 DNA reads TGTGCCAGCAGCCAAGTAGCGGGTGCGAACACTGAAGCTTTCTTT. This codes for CASSQVAGANTEAFF.

The chain joins TRBV5-5 to TRBJ2-7; 7 bases line up with TRBD1. CDR1 is SGHKS, CDR2 YYEKEE, per germline (reference sequence). This CDR3 has 13 residues. V shed 3 bases and J 2 bases; nucleotides not matched to a gene: 2. CDR3 sequence (DNA): TGTGCCAGCAGCTGGGGACAGACCTACGAGCAGTACTTC. Encoded protein: CASSWGQTYEQYF.

About this clonotype: Relative to the germline gene, one junction end is altered; a read error may explain this. The DNA of the CDR3 is TGTGCCACCAGCAAAACAATCCTTAATGGTTCACCCCCCCACTTT. It yields the protein CATSKTILNGSPPHF. The rearrangement joins TRBV15 to TRBJ1-6; D gene unclear. This CDR3 is 15 amino acids long. Germline V gene lookup returns CDR1 LNHNV and CDR2 YYDKDF (reference sequence).

V and J are TRBV10-3 and TRBJ1-6; D is perhaps TRBD1 (5 bases). Trimming cost V 5 bases and J 8 bases, with 16 bases left between them. Looked up from germline, CDR1 is ENHRY and CDR2 is SYGVKD. This CDR3 has 15 residues. CDR3 sequence reads: CAISSGEVRHSPLHF. In nucleotides, the CDR3 is TGTGCCATCAGTTCGGGGGAAGTTAGGCATTCACCCCTCCACTTT.

This chain joins TRBV15 and TRBJ2-7; D tentatively fits TRBD1 or TRBD2 (5 bases each). Trimming removed 4 bases at V and 3 bases at J, with 19 bases between. Germline V gives CDR1 LNHNV, CDR2 YYDKDF (reference sequence). This CDR3 spans 16 amino acids. CDR3 in DNA: TGTGCCACCAGCATGCACTTACAGGAAGGGAGCTACGAGCAGTACTTC. Protein sequence: CATSMHLQEGSYEQYF. The full variable domain, in which reference TRBV15 and TRBJ2-7 provide the parts outside the CDR3, is DAMVIQNPRYQVTQFGKPVTLSCSQTLNHNVMYWYQQKSSQAPKLLFHYYDKDFNNEADTPDNFQSRRPNTSFCFLDIRSPGLGDTAMYLCATSMHLQEGSYEQYFGPGTRLTVT.

This clonotype was seen only a few times. The rearrangement links TRBV11-2 to TRBJ1-2; the D gene is possibly TRBD1 (5 bases). Germline V gene sequence: CDR1 SGHAT, CDR2 FQNNGV. CDR3 length equals 17 residues. V was pared by 1 base and J by 1 base, with 16 bases between. The CDR3 sequence: CASSLVPGPEDNYGYTF. CDR3 DNA sequence: TGTGCCAGCAGCTTAGTTCCGGGGCCAGAGGATAACTATGGCTACACCTTC.

A note on this clonotype: An end of the junction does not agree with germline; a read error may underlie this. V and J are TRBV9 and TRBJ2-3, with D possibly called TRBD1 or TRBD2 (5 bases each). CDR3 length: 14 amino acids. In germline, CDR1 is SGDLS, CDR2 YYNGEE. The CDR3 reads CASALGASTGTQYF. The CDR3 nucleotides are TGTGCCAGCGCCCTTGGGGCTAGCACAGGTACGCAGTATTTT.

This clonotype was picked up many times. The chain uses TRBV5-1 and TRBJ2-7, with 9 bases identical to TRBD1. The V gene's germline CDR1 is SGHRS and CDR2 YFSETQ. CDR3 length equals 14 residues. Trimming cost V 4 bases and J 2 bases; bases outside gene matches: 4. The CDR3 sequence: CASSTGTGTYEQYF. Here the CDR3 DNA reads TGCGCCAGCAGCACCGGGACAGGGACCTACGAGCAGTACTTC.